This T cell receptor (beta chain) stems from a study of CD8+ T cells in alopecia areata. Study information: Each of the treated patients was given oral tofacitinib, 5 to 10 mg twice daily, for moderate-to-severe alopecia areata.

The treatment here: oral pan-JAK inhibitor, 5-10 mg twice daily. PBMCs yielded sorted CD4+ and CD8+ T cells. RNA, once extracted, was reverse transcribed into cDNA for use as the sequencing template. Repertoires were generated with immunoSEQ multiplex PCR, while TCRdb's copy carries only in-frame clones and drops some. The data hold about 190,000 clones, with roughly three fifths observed a single time. In this sample, this clone turned up a few times. Germline loops: CDR1 MNHEY, CDR2 SMNVEV (reference sequence). The CDR3 sequence is 14 residues long. V was clipped by 8 bases and J by 6 bases; unmatched bases: 13.

The TCR originated in a human donor with alopecia areata. The sequencing used CD4+ T cells sorted from blood, collected at week 4, from a patient treated with tofacitinib. V gene TRBV27 combines with J gene TRBJ2-7; 7 bases line up with TRBD1. CDR3 amino acids: CASSKPDRVREQYF. The DNA for the CDR3 is TGTGCCAGCTCAAAGCCCGACAGGGTGCGCGAGCAGTACTTC.